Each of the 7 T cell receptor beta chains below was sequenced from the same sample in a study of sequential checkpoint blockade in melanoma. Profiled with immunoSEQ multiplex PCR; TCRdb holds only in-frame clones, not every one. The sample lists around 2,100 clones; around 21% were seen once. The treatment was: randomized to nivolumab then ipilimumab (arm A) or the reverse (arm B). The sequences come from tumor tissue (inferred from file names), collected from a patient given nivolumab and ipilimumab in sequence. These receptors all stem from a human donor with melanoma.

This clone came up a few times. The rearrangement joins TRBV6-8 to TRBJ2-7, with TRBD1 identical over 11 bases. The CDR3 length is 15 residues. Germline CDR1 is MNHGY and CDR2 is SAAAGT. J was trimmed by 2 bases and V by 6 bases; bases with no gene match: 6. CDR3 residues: CASRTRDRGTYEQYF. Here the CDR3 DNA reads TGTGCCAGCAGGACCCGGGACAGGGGGACCTACGAGCAGTACTTC.

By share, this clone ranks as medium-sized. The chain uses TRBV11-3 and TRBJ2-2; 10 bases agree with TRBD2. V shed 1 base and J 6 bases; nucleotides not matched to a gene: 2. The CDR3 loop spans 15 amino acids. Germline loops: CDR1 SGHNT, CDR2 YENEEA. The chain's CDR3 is CASSLGLAGAGELFF. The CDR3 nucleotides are TGTGCCAGCAGCTTAGGGCTAGCGGGGGCCGGGGAGCTGTTTTTT.

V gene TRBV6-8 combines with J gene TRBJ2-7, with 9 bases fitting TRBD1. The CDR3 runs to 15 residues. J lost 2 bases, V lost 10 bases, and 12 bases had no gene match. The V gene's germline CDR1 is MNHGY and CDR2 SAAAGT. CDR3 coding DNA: TGTGCCATCAGGGTGGGGACAGGGCCCACCTACGAGCAGTACTTC. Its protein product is CAIRVGTGPTYEQYF.

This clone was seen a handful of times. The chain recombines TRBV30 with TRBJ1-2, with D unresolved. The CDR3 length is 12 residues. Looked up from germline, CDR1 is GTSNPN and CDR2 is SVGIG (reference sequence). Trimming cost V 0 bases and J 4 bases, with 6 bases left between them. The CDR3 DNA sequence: TGTGCCTGGAGTGTCACGGCCTATGGCTACACCTTC. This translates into CAWSVTAYGYTF. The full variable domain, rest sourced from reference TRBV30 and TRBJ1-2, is SQTIHQWPATLVQPVGSPLSLECTVEGTSNPNLYWYRQAAGRGLQLLFYSVGIGQISSEVPQNLSASRPQDRQFILSSKKLLLSDSGFYLCAWSVTAYGYTFGSGTRLTVV.

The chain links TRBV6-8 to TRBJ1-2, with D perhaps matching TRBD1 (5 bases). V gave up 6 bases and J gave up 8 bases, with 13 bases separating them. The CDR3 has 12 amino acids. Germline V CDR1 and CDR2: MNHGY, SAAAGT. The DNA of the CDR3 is TGTGCCAGCAGGGGAGGGGCGGAAGGCTACACCTTC. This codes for CASRGGAEGYTF.

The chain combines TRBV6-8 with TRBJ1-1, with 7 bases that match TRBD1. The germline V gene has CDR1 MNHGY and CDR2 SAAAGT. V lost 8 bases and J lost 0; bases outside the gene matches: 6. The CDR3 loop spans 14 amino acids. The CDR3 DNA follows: TGTGCCAGCTTTGCCGACAGGGTGAACACTGAAGCTTTCTTT. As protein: CASFADRVNTEAFF.

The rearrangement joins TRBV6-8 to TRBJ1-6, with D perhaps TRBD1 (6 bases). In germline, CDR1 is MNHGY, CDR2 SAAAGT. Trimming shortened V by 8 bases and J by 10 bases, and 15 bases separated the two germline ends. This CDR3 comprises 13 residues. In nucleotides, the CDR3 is TGTGCCAGCCGAGGCACAGGGTCATCACCCCTCCACTTT. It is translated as CASRGTGSSPLHF.